This TCR beta chain was identified during a study of cytomegalovirus exposure and HLA in healthy donors. Study at large: In a later analysis, it was reported that the roughly 120 validation repertoires had been produced on the same platform as the roughly 700 repertoires belonging to the first cohort.

V was trimmed by 2 bases and J by 8 bases, leaving 16 bases between them. CDR3 size: 15 residues. From germline, CDR1 is MNHNS and CDR2 SASEGT. A single count supports this clone. Its cognate antigen is unknown. Study conclusions and caveats: The classifier reportedly diagnosed cytomegalovirus status with high specificity and sensitivity. A subsequent analysis found that TCR clusters from the first cohort also tended to co-occur in the 120 or so validation repertoires, with under 95% of cluster scores above 0. Confirmation in vitro established that a few CMV-associated chains were specific for CMV antigens.

The repertoire was sequenced with immunoSEQ multiplex PCR; TCRdb's copy has only in-frame clones and lacks some. The sample yields 130,000 or so clones, about 91% seen once. This chain joins TRBV6-1 and TRBJ2-1; possible D gene TRBD1, 6 bases. The material sequenced was PBMCs. The clonotype comes from a woman younger than 30 in good health and CMV-seronegative. This CDR3 reads CASSEKGESSDEQFF. CDR3 nucleotides: TGTGCCAGCAGTGAAAAGGGGGAATCCAGTGATGAGCAGTTCTTC.